These T cell receptor beta chains were read from a single sample in a study of T cell repertoires and HLA-DP antigens. Antigens of these TCRs are unknown. Measured with immunoSEQ multiplex PCR; TCRdb has only the in-frame clones, and not every one. Here the sample spans roughly 120,000 clones, 85% to 95% being singletons. What was sequenced was CD4+ T cells from PBMCs. The receptors here all came from a woman under 30 in good health and CMV-seronegative. The CDR3 runs from the conserved cysteine through the conserved F or W. The D gene is left open where the match is weak.

V gene	J gene	D gene	CDR3 protein	CDR3 DNA
TRBV14	TRBJ2-4	-	CASSPKIKDRLAKNIQYF	TGTGCCAGCAGCCCCAAGATCAAGGACAGACTAGCCAAAAACATTCAGTACTTC
TRBV28	TRBJ1-5	-	CASSLRTFNQHF	TGTGCCAGCAGTTTACGGACGTTTAACCAGCATTTT
TRBV28	TRBJ1-4	-	CASSSADATNEKLFF	TGTGCCAGCAGTTCGGCCGATGCAACTAATGAAAAACTGTTTTTT
TRBV29-1	TRBJ2-2	TRBD1	CSVGDRNTGELFF	TGCAGCGTGGGGGACAGGAACACCGGGGAGCTGTTTTTT
TRBV30	TRBJ2-7	TRBD2	CASALAGGPYEQYF	TGTGCCTCCGCACTAGCGGGAGGGCCCTACGAGCAGTACTTC
TRBV6-1	TRBJ2-1	TRBD2	CASSEGWTSGGGRNEQFF	TGTGCCAGCAGTGAAGGGTGGACTAGCGGGGGGGGAAGAAATGAGCAGTTCTTC
TRBV7-7	TRBJ2-3	-	CASSLRDTRTDTQYF	TGTGCTAGCAGCTTACGGGACACTCGCACAGATACGCAGTATTTT
TRBV18	TRBJ1-1	-	CASSPRDGLGTEAFF	TGTGCCAGCTCACCGAGGGACGGCCTGGGGACTGAAGCTTTCTTT
TRBV5-4	TRBJ1-3	TRBD1	CASSRDPRQGQYTIYF	TGTGCCAGCAGCAGAGATCCGAGACAGGGACAGTACACCATATATTTT
TRBV7-2	TRBJ1-2	TRBD1	CASSLGGQDAYGYTF	TGTGCCAGCAGCTTAGGGGGACAGGACGCCTATGGCTACACCTTC